Given below is one T cell receptor (beta chain) in context. Random hexamers were used to reverse transcribe an amount of about 0.5 to 1 ug RNA. Multiplex immunoSEQ PCR targeted 54 Vbeta and 13 Jbeta TCR beta segments. TCRdb recomputed calls from the immunoSEQ multiplex PCR reads with MiXCR, one row per CDR3 protein. Of around 300,000 distinct CDR3 sequences listed, approximately 85% are singletons. The sample is drawn from a study of CD8 T cells in Susac syndrome. TCR beta was sequenced from blood CD8+ and CD4+ T cells. The sample taken for sequencing was CD8+ T cells from PBMCs. This TCR came from a human donor with multiple sclerosis.

The CDR3 sequence: CSVSIPALGYGYEQYF. In nucleotides, the CDR3 is TGCAGCGTCTCAATACCCGCCCTGGGGTATGGCTACGAGCAGTACTTC. The V call is TRBV29-1, the J call TRBJ2-7; D not resolved. From germline, CDR1 is SQVTM and CDR2 ANQGSEA. The CDR3 is 16 residues long. Trimming removed 6 bases at V and 3 bases at J, with 24 bases between.